This section outlines one T cell receptor (beta chain) sequence together with its context. This clone was detected a few times. Its antigen has not been determined. No much larger clone is present one base from it, and per-base qualities are unavailable. TCRbeta CDR3 regions were amplified from genomic DNA using the immunoSEQ Assay, a bias-controlled multiplex PCR. On the study's bioinformatics: The number of nucleated cells in each sample was estimated by amplification of reference gene primers within the assay. To quantify the absolute abundance of each unique TCRbeta CDR3 rearrangement, sequence reads were collapsed and filtered. Productive Simpson clonality was computed per sample as the square root of Simpson's diversity index over productive rearrangements. TCRdb carries this immuneACCESS record with in-frame sequences only. Its versions omit some clonotypes, under half of them owing to an unresolved V gene in the studies checked, with the rest unexplained. V, J and clone size reflect that table, while D and trimming were determined from the DNA. This sample gives around 100,000 clones in total; roughly 80% of them show up just once. The ten top clones hold about 11% of the sample.

V ends up 3 bases short and J 3 bases short, with an unmatched junction base count of 5. From its cysteine to its phenylalanine, the CDR3 spans 15 amino acids. Just CDR3 DNA is preserved here, 45 bases in frame from base 1. Per the germline V gene, KGHSH is the CDR1 and LQKENI is the CDR2. The data originate from a study of blood T cell repertoires in COVID-19 (TCRdb year 2020). Study-wide context: The collaborator samples originated in the United States, Italy and Spain and spanned the acute and convalescent phases of COVID-19. The samples were drawn from two sources: the first 160 participants of the ongoing ImmuneRACE study, and over 1,000 subjects contributed by 6 global collaborators. Where available, HLA class I and class II types were taken from metadata supplied by the sample provider and were not determined by assay-based typing. Nearly every sample came with metadata listing a de-identified subject ID, COVID-19 status, age in years and sex. The repertoires were released in a freely available public database intended as a resource for research on the immune response to SARS-CoV-2. Deeply sampled blood TCRbeta repertoires from subjects exposed to, actively infected with, or recovered from COVID-19 were included in the dataset. The prospective study material was composed of cDNA or gDNA derived from T cells, B-cell-depleted T cells, or PBMCs.

Summary of the overall study and its limitations: Clinical and demographic metadata were provided uncurated, with the amount varying by source and participant.

Whole blood was collected in K2EDTA tubes by collaborating institutions according to the institutions' own protocols. For TCRbeta analysis, collaborators shipped samples as frozen whole blood, isolated PBMCs, or DNA extracted from either of those sample types. Sequenced input: peripheral blood. The clonotype was recovered from a human donor in a cohort sampled during active COVID-19. The chain links TRBV18 with TRBJ2-7; TRBD2 lines up with 10 middle nucleotides. CDR3 reads: CASSPASGGFYEQYF. The nucleotide sequence is TGTGCCAGCTCACCGGCTAGCGGGGGCTTCTACGAGCAGTACTTC.